One sample yielded the 30 T cell receptor beta chains listed below, sequenced in a study of blood T cell repertoires in COVID-19. Profiled with immunoSEQ multiplex PCR; TCRdb holds only in-frame clones, not every one. The table lists approximately 410,000 clones, just over 85% of them singletons. The specimen was peripheral blood. The receptors here all came from a woman aged 25 to 39 with active or convalescent COVID-19.

The chain links TRBV19 to TRBJ1-2; TRBD1 agrees at 9 bases. CDR3 size: 16 residues. In germline, CDR1 is LNHDA, CDR2 SQIVND (reference sequence). The V gene end was trimmed by 7 bases and the J gene end by 7 bases; junction bases not matched to a gene: 16. CDR3 nucleotide sequence: TGTGCCAGTAATTTTGGACAGGGGATGTTTTTTGGTGGCTACACCTTC. This translates into CASNFGQGMFFGGYTF. The full variable domain, rest sourced from reference TRBV19 and TRBJ1-2, is DGGITQSPKYLFRKEGQNVTLSCEQNLNHDAMYWYRQDPGQGLRLIYYSQIVNDFQKGDIAEGYSVSREKKESFPLTVTSAQKNPTAFYLCASNFGQGMFFGGYTFGSGTRLTVV.

This chain links TRBV4-1 with TRBJ1-1; D may be TRBD1 (5 bases). Germline-derived CDR1 and CDR2 are MGHRA and YSYEKL. V lost 0 bases and J lost 5, with 13 bases in between. The CDR3 has 15 residues. As DNA, the CDR3 is TGCGCCAGCAGCCAAGATCCGGGAGGGGTTACTGAAGCTTTCTTT. Its protein is CASSQDPGGVTEAFF.

The table lists this clone with a few counts. This chain joins TRBV4-1 and TRBJ1-2, with D tentatively TRBD1 (5 bases). The CDR3 runs to 16 residues. The V gene's germline CDR1 is MGHRA and CDR2 YSYEKL. Trimming stripped 1 base from V and 2 bases from J, with 14 bases between. DNA of the CDR3: TGCGCCAGCAGCCAAGTATTAGGGGAGGTGAACTATGGCTACACCTTC. Protein: CASSQVLGEVNYGYTF.

This chain links TRBV5-1 with TRBJ1-2, with D possibly matching TRBD1 (5 bases). The germline V gene encodes CDR1 SGHRS and CDR2 YFSETQ. This CDR3 is 15 amino acids long. V was cut by 3 bases and J by 2 bases, with 14 bases left in between. The CDR3 is CASSSRGVINYGYTF. In DNA, the CDR3 is TGCGCCAGCAGCTCTCGGGGGGTCATCAACTATGGCTACACCTTC.

The chain carries TRBV5-1 and TRBJ2-5; TRBD1 agrees at 7 bases. The J segment lost 3 bases and the V segment lost 7 bases, leaving 9 bases of the junction unmatched. CDR3 length: 14 residues. Per germline, CDR1 SGHRS and CDR2 YFSETQ. The chain's CDR3 is CASRDSWPKETQYF. In nucleotides, the CDR3 is TGCGCCAGCCGGGACAGTTGGCCTAAAGAGACCCAGTACTTC.

The chain is built from TRBV14 and TRBJ2-1; weak D call: TRBD1 (7 bases). Trimming stripped 4 bases from V and 6 bases from J, with 13 bases between. Germline CDR1 reads SGHDN; CDR2 reads FVKESK. The CDR3 covers 14 residues. The CDR3 loop reads CASSLSGGPNEQFF. In DNA form, the CDR3 reads TGTGCCAGCAGCCTTTCAGGGGGGCCCAATGAGCAGTTCTTC.

The V gene is TRBV27, the J gene TRBJ2-5; TRBD1 is a possible D gene (5 bases). The V and J ends lost 4 bases and 1 base respectively, with 16 bases between them. Germline-derived CDR1 and CDR2 are MNHEY and SMNVEV (reference sequence). The CDR3 is made up of 16 amino acids. The CDR3 spells CASSSGKLTSQETQYF. CDR3 sequence (DNA): TGTGCCAGCAGTTCAGGGAAGCTAACATCCCAAGAGACCCAGTACTTC.

The chain has TRBV23-1 and TRBJ1-1; the D is unclear. TRBV23-1 is marked as an open reading frame, function uncertain. CDR3 length equals 15 residues. With 3 bases removed from V and 0 bases from J, the gap between germline ends came to 11 bases. The CDR3 bases are TGCGCCAGCAGTCAGCGCCAGGCCGTGAACACTGAAGCTTTCTTT. Its protein product is CASSQRQAVNTEAFF.

The chain joins TRBV6-5 to TRBJ1-1; D is unresolved. CDR1 and CDR2 from the germline V gene are MNHEY and SVGAGI. Trimming removed 7 bases at V and 6 bases at J, with 12 bases between. The CDR3 extends over 12 amino acids. The CDR3 coding sequence is TGTGCCAGCACCCACCGGGTCTCTGAAGCTTTCTTT. Translating gives CASTHRVSEAFF.

The DNA for the CDR3 is TGTGCCAGCAGCCGCAGCGGGGGTGGGCAGTATTTT. It encodes CASSRSGGGQYF. This chain uses TRBV6-2 or TRBV6-3 with TRBJ2-3; 8 bases agree with TRBD2. Germline CDR1 and CDR2: MNHEY and SVGEGT. The CDR3 is 12 residues long. Trimming removed 6 bases from V and 11 bases from J; junction bases left unmatched: 7.

The chain links TRBV6-5 to TRBJ1-1; no reliable D call. Germline CDR1 and CDR2: MNHEY and SVGAGI. V was pared by 0 bases and J by 8 bases, with 16 bases between. This CDR3 is 15 amino acids long. Here the CDR3 reads CASSYSITGGPEAFF. CDR3 in DNA: TGTGCCAGCAGTTACTCGATAACCGGAGGCCCCGAAGCTTTCTTT.

The chain recombines TRBV5-6 with TRBJ1-1, with TRBD1 as a possible D gene (5 bases). The CDR3 length is 15 residues. V gave up 2 bases and J gave up 5 bases, with 16 bases separating them. CDR1 SGHDT and CDR2 YYEEEE come from the germline V gene. CDR3: CASSFRQGRVTEAFF. The CDR3 DNA reads TGTGCCAGCAGCTTTCGGCAGGGCAGGGTAACTGAAGCTTTCTTT.

This sequence joins TRBV6-5 and TRBJ1-2; no reliable D call. Trimming took 1 base from V and 4 from J, leaving 10 bases between them. Germline V gives CDR1 MNHEY, CDR2 SVGAGI. The CDR3 spans 14 residues. The CDR3 nucleotides read TGTGCCAGCAGTTACTTAGGAGCGGGCTATGGCTACACCTTC. Its translation: CASSYLGAGYGYTF.

The chain is built from TRBV2 and TRBJ1-6; 8 nucleotides match TRBD1. The CDR3 has 14 amino acids. Germline V lookup: CDR1 SNHLY, CDR2 FYNNEI. The V gene end was trimmed by 6 bases and the J gene end by 10 bases; junction bases not matched to a gene: 8. CDR3 nucleotides: TGTGCCAGCAGAGAGTCAGGACAGGGATCACCCCTCCACTTT. The encoded protein is CASRESGQGSPLHF.

The chain uses TRBV10-3 and TRBJ2-7; TRBD2 agrees at 12 bases. Trimming at V came to 10 bases and at J to 2 bases, leaving 9 bases not matched to a gene. Germline CDR1 ENHRY, CDR2 SYGVKD. This CDR3 spans 15 amino acids. CDR3 nucleotides: TGTGCCACGGGACTAGCGGGCATTCATCCCTACGAGCAGTACTTC. Translation gives CATGLAGIHPYEQYF.

This chain uses TRBV5-8 with TRBJ1-2; possible D gene TRBD1, 5 bases. Trimming removed 6 bases at V and 2 bases at J, with 14 bases between. CDR3 length equals 14 residues. Germline V CDR1 and CDR2: SGHTS, YDEGEE. CDR3 nucleotide sequence: TGTGCCAGCACCAACGGGGGGGTAAACTATGGCTACACCTTC. Residues: CASTNGGVNYGYTF.

The J gene is TRBJ1-5, the V gene TRBV30; 8 bases align to TRBD1. The CDR3 length is 18 residues. V was clipped by 0 bases and J by 5 bases; unmatched bases: 15. From germline, CDR1 is GTSNPN and CDR2 SVGIG (reference sequence). The CDR3, as DNA: TGTGCCTGGAGTGTACCAGGGGGCGCTTATACGGGTGATCAGCCCCAGCATTTT. Protein: CAWSVPGGAYTGDQPQHF. Looking up the rest from reference TRBV30 and TRBJ1-5 gives the full variable domain: SQTIHQWPATLVQPVGSPLSLECTVEGTSNPNLYWYRQAAGRGLQLLFYSVGIGQISSEVPQNLSASRPQDRQFILSSKKLLLSDSGFYLCAWSVPGGAYTGDQPQHFGDGTRLSIL.

The chain has TRBV5-1 and TRBJ1-4, with a possible D match to TRBD1 (6 bases). The CDR3 consists of 15 residues. The ends were cut back, 4 bases at V and 7 bases at J, with 17 bases in the middle. Per germline, CDR1 SGHRS and CDR2 YFSETQ. The CDR3 spells CASSGTGSPGEKLFF. The CDR3 bases are TGCGCCAGCAGCGGTACAGGGTCACCGGGTGAAAAACTGTTTTTT.

The genes are TRBV6-2 or TRBV6-3 and TRBJ2-3; possibly TRBD2 for D (6 bases). This CDR3 has 14 residues. CDR1 MNHEY and CDR2 SVGEGT come from the germline V gene. Trimming cost V 4 bases and J 4 bases, with 12 bases left between them. The CDR3 DNA reads TGTGCCAGCAGTTCTTTTGGAGGGGCAGATACGCAGTATTTT. This codes for CASSSFGGADTQYF.

This chain joins TRBV18 and TRBJ1-1; D remains ambiguous. The CDR3 is made up of 13 amino acids. Germline V gene lookup returns CDR1 KGHSH and CDR2 LQKENI. The V end lost 3 bases, the J end lost 1 base, and 6 bases lay between the germline ends. CDR3 DNA: TGTGCCAGCTCACCGTTACAGAACACTGAAGCTTTCTTT. Translated: CASSPLQNTEAFF. Full variable domain (rest looked up from reference TRBV18 and TRBJ1-1): NAGVMQNPRHLVRRRGQEARLRCSPMKGHSHVYWYRQLPEEGLKFMVYLQKENIIDESGMPKERFSAEFPKEGPSILRIQQVVRGDSAAYFCASSPLQNTEAFFGQGTRLTVV.

The chain combines TRBV7-9 with TRBJ1-2; a possible D gene is TRBD1 (5 bases). Trimming removed 3 bases at V and 8 bases at J, with 10 bases between. Germline V gene sequence: CDR1 SEHNR, CDR2 FQNEAQ (reference sequence). The CDR3 runs 12 residues. The DNA of the CDR3 is TGTGCCAGCAGCTTTGGGGGGAACGGCTACACCTTC. As protein: CASSFGGNGYTF.

The DNA for the CDR3 is TGTGCCAGCAAGACTGCAGGGACTAGCGGGGGGGAGACCCAGTACTTC. It encodes CASKTAGTSGGETQYF. V gene TRBV2 combines with J gene TRBJ2-5; 15 bases map to TRBD2. Trimming took 7 bases from V and 5 from J; bases not matched to a gene: 8. In germline, CDR1 is SNHLY, CDR2 FYNNEI. The CDR3 extends over 16 amino acids.

This chain connects TRBV6-5 to TRBJ2-2, with TRBD1 identical over 7 bases. This CDR3 region has 14 residues. CDR1 MNHEY and CDR2 SVGAGI come from the germline V gene. Losses at the gene ends were 6 bases for V and 4 bases for J; bases not matched to a gene: 5. The CDR3 is CASRNRGSTGELFF. The CDR3 bases are TGTGCCAGCAGAAACAGGGGAAGCACCGGGGAGCTGTTTTTT.

On this clone itself: Other DNA sequences of this sample code for an identical CDR3. The chain couples TRBV18 to TRBJ1-3; the match to TRBD1 covers 8 bases. Losses at the gene ends were 0 bases for V and 2 bases for J; bases not matched to a gene: 3. CDR1 KGHSH and CDR2 LQKENI come from the germline V gene. CDR3 size: 16 residues. This CDR3 reads CASSPPTGDPGNTIYF. Here the CDR3 DNA reads TGTGCCAGCTCACCACCGACAGGGGACCCTGGAAACACCATATATTTT.

The count of this clone is one. One end of the junction varies from germline; a read error may be responsible. The rearrangement joins TRBV29-1 to TRBJ1-1; D is unclear. Germline V gene data show CDR1 as SQVTM and CDR2 as ANQGSEA. The CDR3 runs to 13 residues. The CDR3 reads CSVKDIPNTEAFF. DNA of the CDR3: TGCAGCGTTAAAGATATTCCGAACACTGAAGCTTTCTTT.

V gene TRBV4-1 combines with J gene TRBJ2-7, with 10 bases lining up with TRBD1. V gave up 0 bases and J gave up 4 bases; unmatched junction bases: 3. Germline assignment: CDR1 MGHRA and CDR2 YSYEKL. CDR3 length: 15 residues. CDR3 region: CASSQDWTGGYEQYF. The DNA for the CDR3 is TGCGCCAGCAGCCAAGATTGGACAGGGGGTTACGAGCAGTACTTC.

The chain recombines TRBV7-9 with TRBJ1-4, with TRBD1 identical over 9 bases. CDR1 and CDR2 (germline): SEHNR, FQNEAQ (reference sequence). V lost 5 bases and J lost 7; bases outside the gene matches: 17. The CDR3 covers 18 residues. The CDR3 nucleotides are TGTGCCAGCAGCACGACACAGGGGGCTAAGGCGGGTTTTGAAAAACTGTTTTTT. This codes for CASSTTQGAKAGFEKLFF.

This chain links TRBV2 with TRBJ1-5; D is perhaps TRBD1 (6 bases). V dropped 6 bases and J dropped 0 bases, with 15 bases sitting between them. Germline loops: CDR1 SNHLY, CDR2 FYNNEI. The CDR3 loop spans 16 amino acids. The CDR3 nucleotides read TGTGCCAGCAGGGACCCGAAGGGGGATAGCAATCAGCCCCAGCATTTT. This sequence encodes CASRDPKGDSNQPQHF.

V gene TRBV6-5 combines with J gene TRBJ1-2, with 9 bases aligning to TRBD1. There are 14 residues in the CDR3. V trimming: 6 bases; J trimming: 6 bases; junction bases outside the gene matches: 8. The germline CDR1 and CDR2 sequences are MNHEY and SVGAGI. The CDR3 region has the DNA TGTGCCAGCAGGAACCGGGACAGGGTAAATGGCTACACCTTC. Amino acids: CASRNRDRVNGYTF.

V usage is TRBV6-5 and J usage is TRBJ2-7; 9 bases match TRBD1. J was trimmed by 7 bases and V by 3 bases; bases with no gene match: 10. Germline V gene sequence: CDR1 MNHEY, CDR2 SVGAGI. The CDR3 is 15 amino acids. This chain's CDR3 is CASSYEVGTGREQYF. The CDR3 DNA is TGTGCCAGCAGTTATGAGGTAGGGACAGGGAGGGAGCAGTACTTC.